A single sample gave rise to the 10 T cell receptor beta chains below, sequenced in a study of human versus mouse CDR3 diversity and MHC coevolution. Here immunoSEQ multiplex PCR was the method, and the copy in TCRdb shows in-frame clones only, minus some. The sample includes about 77,000 clones, under 95% of them seen just once. Source material: naive CD4+ T cells from blood. This sample's subset: CD45RO-negative CD62L-positive naive CD4 T cells. The receptors here all came from a person aged 30-69 years in good health.

The gene calls are TRBV30 and TRBJ1-6; no definite D call. This CDR3 is built from 16 residues. Germline V gene lookup returns CDR1 GTSNPN and CDR2 SVGIG (reference sequence). V lost 1 base and J 0 bases, leaving 10 bases between the germline ends. DNA for the CDR3: TGTGCCTGGAGTGCCCCGGGGAGCTCCTATAATTCACCCCTCCACTTT. It specifies CAWSAPGSSYNSPLHF.

V gene TRBV5-6 combines with J gene TRBJ1-5; the D gene is possibly TRBD1 (6 bases). Germline CDR1 and CDR2: SGHDT and YYEEEE. The CDR3 length is 14 residues. V was trimmed by 4 bases and J by 3 bases, leaving 11 bases between them. The CDR3 DNA reads as TGTGCCAGCAGCCAACAGGGAACCAATCAGCCCCAGCATTTT. It specifies CASSQQGTNQPQHF.

The rearrangement joins TRBV6-1 to TRBJ1-6; possibly TRBD1 for D (6 bases). From germline, CDR1 is MNHNS and CDR2 SASEGT. Trimming took 5 bases from V and 4 from J, leaving 12 bases between them. The CDR3 is made up of 15 amino acids. The CDR3 DNA follows: TGTGCCAGCAGTAATGACAGGAGTTATAATTCACCCCTCCACTTT. Its translation is CASSNDRSYNSPLHF.

J is TRBJ2-3 and V is TRBV6-5, with TRBD2 matching over 7 bases. Germline CDR1 MNHEY, CDR2 SVGAGI. The length of the CDR3 is 16 residues. The V and J ends lost 3 bases and 0 bases, in that order; junction bases with no gene match: 6. CDR3 amino acids: CASSYGLAVSTDTQYF. Here the CDR3 DNA reads TGTGCCAGCAGTTATGGGCTAGCGGTTAGCACAGATACGCAGTATTTT.

The count of this clone is one. The CDR3 nucleotides are TGTGCCAGCAGTCCCAAGAACACCGGGGAGCTGTTTTTT. Its translation: CASSPKNTGELFF. The chain employs TRBV27 and TRBJ2-2, with D hard to call. CDR1 and CDR2 (germline): MNHEY, SMNVEV (reference sequence). CDR3 size: 13 residues. V was shortened by 5 bases and J by 1 base, with 5 bases between the two germline ends.

The chain recombines TRBV5-6 with TRBJ2-1; 9 bases line up with TRBD2. V trimming: 0 bases; J trimming: 9 bases; junction bases outside the gene matches: 1. CDR3 length: 13 residues. From germline, CDR1 is SGHDT and CDR2 YYEEEE. Written as DNA, the CDR3 is TGTGCCAGCAGCTTGGCGACTAGCGGTGAGCAGTTCTTC. This gives the protein CASSLATSGEQFF. Variable domain in full (rest from reference TRBV5-6 and TRBJ2-1): DAGVTQSPTHLIKTRGQQVTLRCSPKSGHDTVSWYQQALGQGPQFIFQYYEEEERQRGNFPDRFSGHQFPNYSSELNVNALLLGDSALYLCASSLATSGEQFFGPGTRLTVL.

V usage is TRBV19 and J usage is TRBJ1-5; the match to TRBD1 covers 11 bases. Germline CDR1 and CDR2: LNHDA and SQIVND (reference sequence). The CDR3 has 17 residues. V was clipped by 3 bases and J by 6 bases; unmatched bases: 10. CDR3 protein: CASSMRFGTGGSQPQHF. DNA of the CDR3: TGTGCCAGTAGTATGAGGTTCGGGACAGGGGGGAGTCAGCCCCAGCATTTT.

The J gene is TRBJ1-3, the V gene TRBV25-1; D is undetermined. The germline CDR1 and CDR2 sequences are MGHDK and SYGVNS. The length of the CDR3 is 13 residues. Trimming stripped 8 bases from V and 0 bases from J, with 8 bases between. The CDR3 DNA reads TGTGCCAGCTTTACAGACTCTGGAAACACCATATATTTT. It translates to CASFTDSGNTIYF.

J is TRBJ1-6 and V is TRBV28, with D tentatively TRBD1 (6 bases). This CDR3 is 16 amino acids long. In germline, CDR1 is MDHEN, CDR2 SYDVKM. V shed 6 bases and J shed 7 bases, with 19 bases lying between them. In DNA, the CDR3 is TGTGCCAGCAGCGCACCCGGGACAAGTAAAAATTCACCCCTCCACTTT. This codes for CASSAPGTSKNSPLHF.

The rearrangement joins TRBV11-1 to TRBJ2-3; D gene unclear. CDR3 length: 15 residues. V was shortened by 4 bases and J by 2 bases, with 13 bases between the two germline ends. Germline lookup yields CDR1 SGHAT and CDR2 FQDESV (reference sequence). CDR3 nucleotides: TGTGCCAGCAGCTCAGACTGGATAGCCACAGATACGCAGTATTTT. It yields the protein CASSSDWIATDTQYF.